This T cell receptor beta chain was profiled in a study of T-cell memory formation after mild COVID-19. Findings of the study overall: Pre-infection memory showed some responding clones, and this suggested that cross-reactive memory joined.

The sample holds a few counts of this clonotype. The antigen remains undetermined. One entry per CDR3 protein results from TCRdb running MiXCR on the 5' RACE reads. Of roughly 280,000 distinct CDR3 sequences detected, 15% to 20% appear once; the ten largest clones hold approximately 23%. The sample taken for sequencing was PBMCs or a T cell subset sorted from them (not recorded which). The TCR was taken from a man younger than 35 who had mild COVID-19 (a few samples of this study predate the infection). Cell type and time point are not known.

CDR3 loop: CSARDRSTDTQYF. CDR3 sequence (DNA): TGCAGTGCTAGAGATCGGAGCACAGATACGCAGTATTTT. This chain joins TRBV20-1 and TRBJ2-3; D gene unclear. Trimming removed 0 bases from V and 0 bases from J, with 4 bases in between. Looked up from germline, CDR1 is DFQATT and CDR2 is SNEGSKA (reference sequence). The CDR3 length is 13 residues.